Presented here are 18 T cell receptor gamma chains from one specimen sequenced in a study of Vδ1+ human thymocytes. No antigen has been identified for these receptors. Broader study findings: In the thymus, TRG and TRD repertoires looked highly polyclonal with Gaussian CDR3 lengths.

RNA was extracted from the cells and then reverse transcribed. CDR3 amplicons came from multiplex PCR with pooled V-gene forward and constant-region reverse primers. TCRdb applied CATT to the multiplex PCR reads for clone calling. Found here are some 37,000 gamma-chain clones, 20% of them singletons; the top ten hold 1.9%. The sequenced material came from Vdelta1+ gamma-delta thymocytes from the thymus. As for subset: FACS-sorted CD3+ TCRalphabeta- TCRVdelta1+ TCRVdelta2- thymocytes. The receptors derive from a girl less than two years old who had congenital heart surgery.

About this clone itself: Other DNA sequences of this sample code for an identical CDR3. The rearrangement joins TRGV4 to TRGJ1 or TRGJ2. V shed 3 bases, J shed 4 bases, and the junction held 6 bases outside the gene matches. This CDR3 has 13 residues. Germline loops: CDR1 EGSTGY, CDR2 YDSYTSSV. CDR3 DNA: TGTGCCACCTGGGATCGTGGGTATTATAAGAAACTCTTT. It codes for CATWDRGYYKKLF.

This clone was seen only a few times. This chain uses TRGV2 with TRGJ1 or TRGJ2. This CDR3 has 13 amino acids. Germline V gene lookup returns CDR1 EGSNGY and CDR2 YDSYNSKV. V lost 0 bases and J lost 10; bases outside the gene matches: 9. The CDR3 bases are TGTGCCACCTGGGACGGGGCCCCCCCAAAGAAACTCTTT. This sequence encodes CATWDGAPPKKLF.

The rearrangement uses TRGV4 and TRGJ1 or TRGJ2. CDR1 is EGSTGY, CDR2 YDSYTSSV, per germline. This CDR3 contains 15 residues. J gave up 7 bases and V 0 bases, and 12 bases lay outside the gene matches. As DNA, the CDR3 is TGTGCCACCTGGGATGGGCGGGGATTTAAGTATAAGAAACTCTTT. Translating gives CATWDGRGFKYKKLF.

This clone has just a few counts. At one end the junction does not follow the germline gene, possibly because of a read error. This sequence joins TRGV8 and TRGJP2. CDR3 length: 15 amino acids. The germline V gene has CDR1 VENAVY and CDR2 YDSYNSRV. In DNA, the CDR3 is TGTGCCTCCTGGGTAGGGGGGAGTAGTGATTGGATCAAGACGTTT. As protein: CASWVGGSSDWIKTF.

About this clone itself: In the same sample, other DNA sequences code for this CDR3. The chain uses TRGV9 and TRGJ1 or TRGJ2. The J segment lost 6 bases and the V segment lost 0 bases, leaving 5 bases of the junction unmatched. Germline CDR1 reads GITISATS; CDR2 reads ISYDGTV (reference sequence). The CDR3 loop spans 13 amino acids. CDR3 region: CALWEVGCYKKLF. The DNA for the CDR3 is TGTGCCTTGTGGGAGGTGGGATGTTATAAGAAACTCTTT.

The rearrangement uses TRGV5 and TRGJ1 or TRGJ2. Germline-derived CDR1 and CDR2 are VINAFY and YDVSNSKD. The ends lost 5 bases at V and 8 bases at J; junction bases unmatched: 6. This CDR3 spans 11 amino acids. In nucleotides, the CDR3 is TGTGCCACCTGGGCGATTGATAAGAAACTCTTT. The encoded protein is CATWAIDKKLF.

In this sample, this clone turned up a few times. This chain links TRGV2 with TRGJ1 or TRGJ2. V gave up 5 bases and J gave up 4 bases; unmatched junction bases: 8. Germline CDR1 EGSNGY, CDR2 YDSYNSKV. The CDR3 is made up of 13 amino acids. The CDR3 DNA reads as TGTGCCACCTGGGGACTTGGGTATTATAAGAAACTCTTT. Its protein product is CATWGLGYYKKLF.

In regard to this clone: Only one base separates this from a far larger clonotype, so it likely reflects a read error. The chain has TRGV9 and TRGJ1 or TRGJ2. CDR3 size: 13 residues. Germline V gives CDR1 GITISATS, CDR2 ISYDGTV (reference sequence). Trimming removed 4 bases from V and 0 bases from J; junction bases left unmatched: 3. CDR3 nucleotide sequence: TGTGCCTTGTGGGACGCGAATTATTATAAGAAACTCTTT. Amino acid sequence: CALWDANYYKKLF.

V is TRGV9 and J is TRGJP. The CDR3 has 17 amino acids. The V gene's germline CDR1 is GITISATS and CDR2 ISYDGTV (reference sequence). V lost 0 bases, J lost 9 bases, and 8 bases stayed unmatched. The DNA for the CDR3 is TGTGCCTTGTGGGAGGTGCCGGAGAGGTTGGGCAAAAAAATCAAGGTATTT. It is translated as CALWEVPERLGKKIKVF.

This clone showed up just a few times. The V call is TRGV9, the J call TRGJ1 or TRGJ2. The CDR3 runs 14 residues. J lost 3 bases, V lost 3 bases, and 8 bases had no gene match. The V gene's germline CDR1 is GITISATS and CDR2 ISYDGTV (reference sequence). This CDR3 reads CALWERSTYYKKLF. The CDR3 DNA sequence: TGTGCCTTGTGGGAGCGGTCGACTTATTATAAGAAACTCTTT.

The V and J genes are TRGV3 and TRGJ1 or TRGJ2. This CDR3 comprises 15 residues. V trimming: 3 bases; J trimming: 8 bases; junction bases outside the gene matches: 16. In germline, CDR1 is VTNTFY, CDR2 YDVSTARD (reference sequence). CDR3 sequence reads: CATWDGPLMENKKLF. CDR3 in DNA: TGTGCCACCTGGGACGGGCCTCTAATGGAGAATAAGAAACTCTTT.

The chain links TRGV4 to TRGJP2. Trimming removed 12 bases from V and 4 bases from J; junction bases left unmatched: 5. CDR1 and CDR2 (germline): EGSTGY, YDSYTSSV. The CDR3 has 11 amino acids. CDR3 bases: TGTGCCTCCGTTAGTGATTGGATCAAGACGTTT. Protein: CASVSDWIKTF.

This clone was seen more than once but under ten times. The chain links TRGV2 to TRGJ1 or TRGJ2. Per germline, CDR1 EGSNGY and CDR2 YDSYNSKV. After removal of 2 bases from V and 4 bases from J, the junction contained 5 bases not matched to a gene. The CDR3 length is 13 residues. The CDR3 loop reads CATWDAPYYKKLF. CDR3 bases: TGTGCCACCTGGGACGCCCCCTATTATAAGAAACTCTTT.

As regards this clone: The sample carries other DNA sequences with the same CDR3. The genes are TRGV4 and TRGJ1 or TRGJ2. The germline V gene has CDR1 EGSTGY and CDR2 YDSYTSSV. V was clipped by 1 base and J by 0 bases; unmatched bases: 3. The CDR3 has 14 amino acids. The CDR3 spells CATWDGLNYYKKLF. As DNA, the CDR3 is TGTGCCACCTGGGATGGCTTGAATTATTATAAGAAACTCTTT.

The gene calls are TRGV2 and TRGJP2. V was clipped by 1 base and J by 5 bases; unmatched bases: 13. Germline V CDR1 and CDR2: EGSNGY, YDSYNSKV. This CDR3 comprises 17 residues. CDR3 loop: CATWDGQLPESDWIKTF. The CDR3 region has the DNA TGTGCCACCTGGGACGGCCAACTCCCGGAGAGTGATTGGATCAAGACGTTT.

Regarding this clone: This sample also contains other DNA sequences that code for the same CDR3. The chain joins TRGV9 to TRGJP. The germline V gene has CDR1 GITISATS and CDR2 ISYDGTV (reference sequence). CDR3 length: 16 amino acids. With 2 bases clipped from V and 4 bases from J, the junction kept 2 bases outside the gene matches. This chain's CDR3 is CALWEGQELGKKIKVF. The CDR3 bases are TGTGCCTTGTGGGAGGGACAAGAGTTGGGCAAAAAAATCAAGGTATTT.

This clone was counted a few times. V is TRGV4 and J is TRGJ1 or TRGJ2. The J segment lost 12 bases and the V segment lost 9 bases, leaving 8 bases of the junction unmatched. The germline CDR1 and CDR2 sequences are EGSTGY and YDSYTSSV. This CDR3 has 9 residues. CDR3 protein: CATRRRKLF. CDR3 coding DNA: TGTGCCACCCGGCGGAGGAAACTCTTT.

V gene TRGV5 combines with J gene TRGJ1 or TRGJ2. CDR1 and CDR2 from the germline V gene are VINAFY and YDVSNSKD. CDR3 length: 15 residues. J gave up 5 bases and V 0 bases, and 10 bases lay outside the gene matches. CDR3 nucleotides: TGTGCCACCTGGGACAGGCACGACCTAAATTATAAGAAACTCTTT. As protein: CATWDRHDLNYKKLF.